These 2 T cell receptor beta chains came from one sample sequenced in a study of cytomegalovirus exposure and HLA in healthy donors. Using immunoSEQ multiplex PCR, the repertoire was profiled, and TCRdb retains in-frame clones only, with some absent. The repertoire holds about 110,000 clones, 90% to 97% seen once, with 0.65% to 0.7% in the top ten. The sample consisted of PBMCs. These receptors all come from a woman younger than 35 in good health and CMV-seronegative.

This clone was observed once. This chain joins TRBV7-2 and TRBJ2-3; D not resolved. V was cut by 4 bases and J by 1 base, with 15 bases left in between. CDR1 is SGHTA and CDR2 is FQGNSA in the germline V gene. The CDR3 has 16 residues. The CDR3 DNA sequence: TGTGCCAGCAGCTACACCCCGGCGGCGGGCACAGATACGCAGTATTTT. It encodes CASSYTPAAGTDTQYF.

This rearrangement joins TRBV19 to TRBJ2-2; 8 bases align to TRBD1. The CDR3 runs 14 residues. CDR1 is LNHDA and CDR2 is SQIVND in the germline V gene (reference sequence). V dropped 7 bases and J dropped 3; count of bases not matched to a gene: 4. This chain's CDR3 is CASKAGGDTGELFF. The CDR3, as DNA: TGTGCCAGTAAAGCAGGGGGCGACACCGGGGAGCTGTTTTTT.